This entry lists 20 T cell receptor beta chains sequenced from one sample in a study of control samples from healthy donors and cancer patients. Generated by immunoSEQ multiplex PCR, the TCRdb table keeps only in-frame clones and is missing some. Here the sample spans tens of thousands of clones, around 94% being singletons. The specimen was blood. The receptors originated from a woman aged 18-29 years in good health.

The chain carries TRBV27 and TRBJ1-2, with TRBD1 matching 8 bases. CDR1 MNHEY and CDR2 SMNVEV come from the germline V gene (reference sequence). The length of the CDR3 is 14 residues. V was pared by 5 bases and J by 0 bases, with 2 bases of the junction left unmatched. CDR3 sequence: CASSTDRANYGYTF. The CDR3 DNA sequence: TGTGCCAGCAGTACGGACAGGGCTAACTATGGCTACACCTTC.

This rearrangement joins TRBV23-1 to TRBJ1-1, with a weak D call TRBD1 (5 bases). TRBV23-1 qualifies as an ORF whose function is uncertain. V lost 0 bases to trimming and J lost 1 base, with 12 bases between them. CDR3 length: 16 amino acids. As DNA, the CDR3 is TGCGCCAGCAGTCAATCGTGGGGGGAAGGGAACACTGAAGCTTTCTTT. Its protein is CASSQSWGEGNTEAFF.

The chain is built from TRBV7-3 and TRBJ2-7, with D perhaps TRBD1 (5 bases). This CDR3 is 13 amino acids long. Trimming took 5 bases from V and 6 from J, leaving 14 bases between them. CDR1 and CDR2 (germline): SGHTA, FQGTGA. The CDR3 here is CASSLITGGEQYF. As DNA, the CDR3 is TGTGCCAGCAGCCTTATTACAGGCGGCGAGCAGTACTTC.

CDR3 DNA: TGTGCCAGCAGTGAACGCAACAGGGGATCGGATACGCAGTATTTT. Translating gives CASSERNRGSDTQYF. The J gene is TRBJ2-3, the V gene TRBV6-1; 7 nucleotides line up with TRBD1. J lost 6 bases, V lost 2 bases, and 8 bases had no gene match. The CDR3 is 15 amino acids. The germline gives CDR1 MNHNS, CDR2 SASEGT.

The chain couples TRBV24-1 to TRBJ2-1, with TRBD2 matching 7 bases. The V and J ends lost 4 bases and 0 bases, in that order; junction bases with no gene match: 2. Germline CDR1 is KGHDR and CDR2 is SFDVKD. The CDR3 is 15 amino acids. CDR3 nucleotide sequence: TGTGCCACCAGTGAATCGGGGGGCTCCTACAATGAGCAGTTCTTC. Residues: CATSESGGSYNEQFF.

Only one count was recorded for this clone. The V call is TRBV5-1, the J call TRBJ2-1; 10 bases are a match to TRBD1. This CDR3 is 14 amino acids long. The junction had 2 bases not matched to a gene; V was cut back by 4 bases and J by 4 bases. Germline V CDR1 and CDR2: SGHRS, YFSETQ. The CDR3 DNA reads as TGCGCCAGCAGCACGGGACAGGGGTACAATGAGCAGTTCTTC. Protein: CASSTGQGYNEQFF.

The V gene is TRBV18, the J gene TRBJ2-1; the D call may be TRBD1 or TRBD2 (5 bases each). The CDR3 loop spans 13 amino acids. CDR1 and CDR2 from the germline V gene are KGHSH and LQKENI. The germline V and J ends were trimmed by 3 bases and 6 bases, with 9 bases remaining between them. CDR3 DNA: TGTGCCAGCTCACCTTTGGGGGTCAATGAGCAGTTCTTC. It is translated as CASSPLGVNEQFF. The whole variable domain, filled in from reference TRBV18 and TRBJ2-1, reads NAGVMQNPRHLVRRRGQEARLRCSPMKGHSHVYWYRQLPEEGLKFMVYLQKENIIDESGMPKERFSAEFPKEGPSILRIQQVVRGDSAAYFCASSPLGVNEQFFGPGTRLTVL.

The chain carries TRBV19 and TRBJ2-7; 12 bases match TRBD2. V trimming: 4 bases; J trimming: 5 bases; junction bases outside the gene matches: 9. Germline CDR1 reads LNHDA; CDR2 reads SQIVND (reference sequence). The CDR3 extends over 16 amino acids. The DNA for the CDR3 is TGTGCCAGTAGTAGACGGACTAGCGGGGCGATCAACGAGCAGTACTTC. Its translation is CASSRRTSGAINEQYF.

The chain links TRBV7-3 to TRBJ2-2; possibly TRBD1 for D (6 bases). V was clipped by 1 base and J by 4 bases, with 16 bases between them. This CDR3 has 17 amino acids. Germline lookup yields CDR1 SGHTA and CDR2 FQGTGA. The CDR3: CASSLRLETGVTGELFF. CDR3 nucleotide sequence: TGTGCCAGCAGCTTAAGGCTAGAGACAGGAGTCACCGGGGAGCTGTTTTTT.

The chain employs TRBV9 and TRBJ2-3, with 8 bases fitting TRBD1. The V and J ends lost 3 bases and 1 base, in that order; junction bases with no gene match: 4. Germline values: CDR1 SGDLS, CDR2 YYNGEE. The CDR3 has 15 residues. CDR3 sequence: CASSAGQGRTDTQYF. The DNA of the CDR3 is TGTGCCAGCAGCGCCGGACAGGGTCGCACAGATACGCAGTATTTT.

The chain couples TRBV28 to TRBJ2-3; D unclear. Per the germline V gene, CDR1 is MDHEN and CDR2 is SYDVKM. V lost 5 bases and J 0 bases, leaving 12 bases between the germline ends. This CDR3 comprises 15 residues. The CDR3 loop is CASSGVAISTDTQYF. The CDR3 coding sequence is TGTGCCAGCAGTGGGGTAGCAATTAGCACAGATACGCAGTATTTT. The full variable domain, in which reference TRBV28 and TRBJ2-3 provide the parts outside the CDR3, is DVKVTQSSRYLVKRTGEKVFLECVQDMDHENMFWYRQDPGLGLRLIYFSYDVKMKEKGDIPEGYSVSREKKERFSLILESASTNQTSMYLCASSGVAISTDTQYFGPGTRLTVL.

The rearrangement links TRBV5-1 to TRBJ2-1; 8 bases align to TRBD2. The germline CDR1 and CDR2 sequences are SGHRS and YFSETQ. The CDR3 sequence is 17 residues long. The V gene end was trimmed by 0 bases and the J gene end by 0 bases; junction bases not matched to a gene: 5. In DNA form, the CDR3 reads TGCGCCAGCAGCTTGGGACTAGCGAGTTACTCCTACAATGAGCAGTTCTTC. It encodes CASSLGLASYSYNEQFF.

The chain joins TRBV6-5 to TRBJ2-2; D gene uncertain. The V gene lost 2 bases and the J gene lost 4 bases, with 11 bases spanning the gap. Germline V lookup: CDR1 MNHEY, CDR2 SVGAGI. The CDR3 contains 15 residues. In DNA form, the CDR3 reads TGTGCCAGCAGTTACGTGGTTTCCCTCACCGGGGAGCTGTTTTTT. Its translation is CASSYVVSLTGELFF.

The rearrangement links TRBV7-9 to TRBJ1-2, with a possible D match to TRBD1 (5 bases). The germline V gene has CDR1 SEHNR and CDR2 FQNEAQ (reference sequence). The V end lost 5 bases, the J end lost 10 bases, and 17 bases lay between the germline ends. The CDR3 spans 13 residues. CDR3 region: CASSPTAMGHYTF. The CDR3 DNA is TGTGCCAGCAGCCCAACCGCTATGGGGCACTACACCTTC.

This clone was seen more than once but under ten times. The rearrangement joins TRBV4-1 to TRBJ1-5; no firm D call. Trimming removed 5 bases from V and 3 bases from J, with 8 bases in between. CDR1 is MGHRA and CDR2 is YSYEKL in the germline V gene. The length of the CDR3 is 13 residues. The CDR3 is CASSGDHNQPQHF. The CDR3 DNA sequence: TGCGCCAGCAGCGGAGACCACAATCAGCCCCAGCATTTT.

In this sample, this clone turned up once. The V call is TRBV7-9, the J call TRBJ1-3; TRBD1 is a possible D gene (6 bases). Deletions cut 2 bases from V and 4 bases from J, with 24 bases between. This CDR3 comprises 19 residues. Germline V gene data show CDR1 as SEHNR and CDR2 as FQNEAQ (reference sequence). The CDR3 loop is CASSLRRGATGRSGNTIYF. In nucleotides, the CDR3 is TGTGCCAGCAGCTTACGGCGGGGCGCGACAGGTCGGTCAGGAAACACCATATATTTT.

This clone was recorded only once. This chain joins TRBV3-1 (or the pseudogene TRBV3-2) and TRBJ2-7; perhaps D is TRBD1 or TRBD2 (6 bases each). Per the germline V gene, CDR1 is LGHDT and CDR2 is YNNKEL (reference sequence). This CDR3 contains 15 residues. V lost 1 base and J lost 1, with 11 bases in between. The CDR3 nucleotides are TGTGCCAGCAGCCAAGTCGGGGGCCCTTCCTACGAGCAGTACTTC. Its translation: CASSQVGGPSYEQYF.

CDR3 residues: CSVQGQNTEAFF. In nucleotides, the CDR3 is TGCAGCGTGCAGGGTCAGAACACTGAAGCTTTCTTT. This chain connects TRBV29-1 to TRBJ1-1; tentatively, D is TRBD1 (5 bases). Trimming left V 6 bases short and J 1 base short, with 9 bases between. The CDR3 spans 12 residues. The V gene's germline CDR1 is SQVTM and CDR2 ANQGSEA. The full variable domain, with the rest looked up from reference TRBV29-1 and TRBJ1-1, is SAVISQKPSRDICQRGTSLTIQCQVDSQVTMMFWYRQQPGQSLTLIATANQGSEATYESGFVIDKFPISRPNLTFSTLTVSNMSPEDSSIYLCSVQGQNTEAFFGQGTRLTVV.

The chain links TRBV28 to TRBJ1-4, with D perhaps matching TRBD1 (5 bases). The CDR3 runs to 16 residues. Trimming shortened V by 6 bases and J by 4 bases, and 18 bases separated the two germline ends. The germline gives CDR1 MDHEN, CDR2 SYDVKM. CDR3 nucleotide sequence: TGTGCCAGCAGCCCTGGGACCCCCGGGTTTAATGAAAAACTGTTTTTT. It specifies CASSPGTPGFNEKLFF.

The chain joins TRBV5-8 to TRBJ2-7, with D hard to call. The germline V gene encodes CDR1 SGHTS and CDR2 YDEGEE. This CDR3 comprises 14 residues. Trimming pared 0 bases from V and 6 bases from J, leaving 13 bases between. CDR3 sequence reads: CASSLGFPPAEQYF. The CDR3 bases are TGTGCCAGCAGCTTGGGATTTCCGCCAGCCGAGCAGTACTTC. The full variable domain, in which reference TRBV5-8 and TRBJ2-7 provide the parts outside the CDR3, is EAGVTQSPTHLIKTRGQQATLRCSPISGHTSVYWYQQALGLGLQFLLWYDEGEERNRGNFPPRFSGRQFPNYSSELNVNALELEDSALYLCASSLGFPPAEQYFGPGTRLTVT.